This T cell receptor (beta chain) originates from a study of early T cells in non-severe SARS-CoV-2 infection listed by TCRdb under 2021. Regarding the complete study: Because TCR sequencing relied on bulk RNA taken from unsorted whole blood, pairing of alpha and beta chains was not possible. What the authors observed across the whole study: VDJdb matching was skewed toward anti-spike CD8 responses and likely underestimated virus-specific expansions, missing private and CD4 specificities.

Preparation of the library involved 5' RACE. For sequencing, a NextSeq 500 was employed. Unique molecular identifiers were attached to individual cDNA molecules in the TCR library protocol so that sequencing error and PCR bias could be corrected. Both TCR alpha and beta chains were sequenced, and tight co-correlation was observed between alpha and beta sequence abundances in each sample. As for the original processing: V gene, J gene and CDR3 annotation of TCR sequences was performed with Decombinator V4. Expanded TCRs were defined as changing significantly between any two time points under a Poisson model with p below 0.0001. TCR abundances were normalised to the total number of TCRs sequenced per sample and expressed as counts per million. VDJdb, accessed 1 November 2021, was searched for CMV, EBV and SARS-CoV-2 annotated TCRs, with TCRs annotated for multiple antigens excluded. Through fastp at Q25 and MiXCR, TCRdb rebuilt clones from the public reads, retaining in-frame beta chains. Here each entry gathers all rows of one CDR3 protein and keeps the most common genes and DNA. TCRdb, not the original authors, processed these V and J calls. The sample table holds about 22,000 distinct CDR3 sequences, of which around 4.5% were seen once. The ten largest make up approximately 19% of the sample.

The study was a case-control design nested within a healthcare worker cohort in London, UK, with weekly nasopharyngeal swab PCR tests and blood sampling. Between 23 and 31 March 2020, the week of the UK lockdown, healthcare workers were enrolled and then followed up weekly for as long as 16 weeks. This clonotype showed up many times. This receptor's antigen is unknown. No base quality information exists; no much larger clone differs at one position. The TCR originated in an adult who was a healthcare worker with PCR-confirmed SARS-CoV-2 infection or an uninfected control (not recorded which). The sequencing input was whole blood.

CDR3 reads: CASSLVQRRSYNEQFF. The sequenced DNA is TGTGCCAGCAGCTTAGTCCAGCGGCGCTCCTACAATGAGCAGTTCTTC. This chain joins TRBV7-2 to TRBJ2-1, with a tentative D gene TRBD2 over 5 matching bases. The CDR3 holds 16 amino acids from the cysteine to the phenylalanine. CDR3 DNA only is kept here, 48 bases in frame from base 1. V is shortened by 1 base, J by 0 bases, and the region joining them spans 10 bases. From a lookup of the germline V gene, CDR1 and CDR2 are SGHTA and FQGNSA.